This is a list of T cell receptor beta chains from one sample in a study of T cells in Graves' hyperthyroidism and ophthalmopathy. MiXCR, applied by TCRdb to the multiplex PCR reads, yields one record per CDR3 protein. The repertoire holds 690,000 or so distinct CDR3 sequences, with around 20% as singletons. What was sequenced was blood. The source of these receptors is a woman aged 45-65 years with Graves' hyperthyroidism that later progressed to Graves' ophthalmopathy. The CDR3 runs from the conserved cysteine through the conserved F or W. The D gene is left open where the match is weak. For some rows the clone size is stated as once, few or many, or as a class when expanded; others skip it.

.,TRBV3-1,many,TRBJ1-2,TGTGCCAGCAGCCCTTCGGCCATAAACTATGGCTACACCTTC,CASSPSAINYGYTF
.,TRBV20-1,many,TRBJ2-7,TGCAGTGCTAGAGGGGGGGCAGGTCCGGCCTACGAGCAGTACTTC,CSARGGAGPAYEQYF
.,TRBV20-1,many,TRBJ2-3,TGCAGTGCTAGAGATTACGCAGATACGCAGTATTTT,CSARDYADTQYF
TRBD1,TRBV11-2,many,TRBJ2-7,TGTGCCAGCAGCCACTATATGACAGGGGGCACCTACGAGCAGTACTTC,CASSHYMTGGTYEQYF
.,TRBV10-3,few,TRBJ2-5,TGTGCCATCAGTGTACAGCAGCGGGAGACCCAGTACTTC,CAISVQQRETQYF
.,TRBV28,.,TRBJ2-1,TGTGCCAGCAGTTTTTGGGGAATTGTTTCCTACAATGAGCAGTTCTTC,CASSFWGIVSYNEQFF
.,TRBV15,many,TRBJ1-6,TGTGCCACCAGCCGTACCTGGGATCATAGCGATTCACCCCTCCACTTT,CATSRTWDHSDSPLHF
.,TRBV6-1,.,TRBJ2-7,TGTGCCAGCCGCCTAGACAGGTCCTCCTACGAGCAGTACTTC,CASRLDRSSYEQYF
.,TRBV20-1,few,TRBJ2-3,TGCAGTGCTTGTGAGGGGCGGGGAGATACGCAGTATTTT,CSACEGRGDTQYF
TRBD1,TRBV20-1,few,TRBJ2-1,TGCAGTGCTACGACGGGACAGGGGGCGTACAATGAGCAGTTCTTC,CSATTGQGAYNEQFF
TRBD1,TRBV12-3/TRBV12-4,many,TRBJ1-2,TGTGCCAGCAGTCGGACAGGGCATGGCTACACCTTC,CASSRTGHGYTF
.,TRBV6-5,few,TRBJ2-5,TGTGCCAGCAGTTACGAACAGTCAGAGACCCAGTACTTC,CASSYEQSETQYF
.,TRBV3-1,many,TRBJ1-1,TGTGCCAGCAGCCAAGGGAGGTCGGGGGTCACTGAAGCTTTCTTT,CASSQGRSGVTEAFF
TRBD1,TRBV20-1,.,TRBJ2-7,TGCAGTGCTCCGGGACAGGGTACACAAACGAGCTCCTACGAGCAGTACTTC,CSAPGQGTQTSSYEQYF
TRBD2,TRBV6-1,.,TRBJ2-7,TGTGCCAGCAGGACTAGCGGGGGCCTCGAGCAGTACTTC,CASRTSGGLEQYF
.,TRBV7-9,many,TRBJ2-7,TGTGCCAGCGGGTACGGGACCTACGAGCAGTACTTC,CASGYGTYEQYF
.,TRBV5-1,.,TRBJ1-1,TGCGCCAGCAACCTTGAACCGGGCCGGAACACTGAAGCTTTCTTT,CASNLEPGRNTEAFF
.,TRBV3-1,many,TRBJ2-1,TGTGCCAGCAGCCAGCCTTCATCCGGGACCCTTAATAAGCAGTTCTTC,CASSQPSSGTLNKQFF
TRBD1,TRBV3-1,many,TRBJ2-2,TGTGCCAGCAGCCCCGGTCGGGACAGTTACGATGGGGAGCTGTTTTTT,CASSPGRDSYDGELFF
.,TRBV5-1,many,TRBJ2-1,TGCGCCAGCAGCTTGGCCGGGGCAGGGGCCTTGAACTACAATGAGCAGTTCTTC,CASSLAGAGALNYNEQFF
TRBD2,TRBV10-2,.,TRBJ2-1,TGCGCCAGCGCTTTGGCGGGGGGGTACAATGAGCAGTTCTTC,CASALAGGYNEQFF
TRBD1,TRBV19,.,TRBJ1-5,TGTGCCAGTACGTACAGGGGCCAGGGTAGCAATCAGCCCCAGCATTTT,CASTYRGQGSNQPQHF
TRBD1,TRBV20-1,.,TRBJ2-1,TGCAGTGCGAGGATAAGAGGGGGCGCCTACAATGAGCAGTTCTTC,CSARIRGGAYNEQFF
TRBD1,TRBV11-3,many,TRBJ1-1,TGTGCCAGCAGCCCCGGGGGACAGATGAACACTGAAGCTTTCTTT,CASSPGGQMNTEAFF
.,TRBV27,.,TRBJ2-3,TGTGCCAGCAGTTCGAGTGCGGGAAATACGCAGTATTTT,CASSSSAGNTQYF
.,TRBV20-1,many,TRBJ1-1,TGCAGTGCTAGCGGACAGATAAGGTACACTGAAGCTTTCTTT,CSASGQIRYTEAFF
.,TRBV6-1,few,TRBJ1-1,TGTGCCAGCAGTGGTGGACTGGAAATGAACACTGAAGCTTTCTTT,CASSGGLEMNTEAFF
.,TRBV14,.,TRBJ2-7,TGTGCCAGCAGCCAAGATCTCGACAGACCTTACTACGAGCAGTACTTC,CASSQDLDRPYYEQYF
TRBD1,TRBV6-2/TRBV6-3,few,TRBJ1-4,TGTGCCAGCAGCCCCGACAGGGGGTCCCGTGAAAAACTGTTTTTT,CASSPDRGSREKLFF
.,TRBV15,many,TRBJ1-1,TGTGCCACCAGCCCATACGGGGGGAACACTGAAGCTTTCTTT,CATSPYGGNTEAFF
.,TRBV12-3/TRBV12-4,few,TRBJ1-4,TGTGCCAGCAGCCCGGGGGCTGTGGTTGAAAAACTGTTTTTT,CASSPGAVVEKLFF
TRBD1,TRBV9,few,TRBJ1-1,TGTGCCAGCAGCGCCACCGGGACAGCTGTAACTGAAGCTTTCTTT,CASSATGTAVTEAFF
TRBD2,TRBV7-3,.,TRBJ2-3,TGTGCCAGCAGCGGCGGGGGGGGGGGGAACAGAACTAGCACAGATACGCAGTATTTT,CASSGGGGGNRTSTDTQYF
.,TRBV20-1,many,TRBJ2-3,TGCAGTGGTTACAGGACAACTAGCACAGATACGCAGTATTTT,CSGYRTTSTDTQYF
TRBD1,TRBV6-1,.,TRBJ2-7,TGTGCCAGCAGTCGCTCCGGGACAGGGGTCTCCTACGAGCAGTACTTC,CASSRSGTGVSYEQYF
.,TRBV12-3/TRBV12-4,many,TRBJ2-7,TGTGCCAGCAGTGGATCCGGGGGCGAGCAGTACTTC,CASSGSGGEQYF
TRBD2,TRBV6-2/TRBV6-3,.,TRBJ2-2,TGTGCCAGCAGGACGATACCCTCCGGGGGGTTAAGTAACACCGGGGAGCTGTTTTTT,CASRTIPSGGLSNTGELFF
TRBD1,TRBV7-9,many,TRBJ2-3,TGTGCCAGCAGCATCGGGACAGGGGGGACAGATACGCAGTATTTT,CASSIGTGGTDTQYF
.,TRBV9,.,TRBJ1-1,TGTGCCAGCAGCGTATTTCCGGAGAACACTGAAGCTTTCTTT,CASSVFPENTEAFF
TRBD1,TRBV12-3/TRBV12-4,.,TRBJ1-1,TGTGCCAGCACTCGGACAGGGGGTGGCACTGAAGCTTTCTTT,CASTRTGGGTEAFF
.,TRBV18,many,TRBJ1-1,TGTGCCAGCTCACCACCTGTTCAGGGAGGGGAGTACACTGAAGCTTTCTTT,CASSPPVQGGEYTEAFF
.,TRBV13,many,TRBJ1-2,TGTGCCAGCAGCTTAGGGGGTTCCCATGGCTACACCTTC,CASSLGGSHGYTF
.,TRBV4-1,.,TRBJ2-7,TGCGCCAGCAGCGCTGAGGGGGGTCCTCTCTCCTACGAGCAGTACTTC,CASSAEGGPLSYEQYF
.,TRBV30,many,TRBJ2-4,TGTGCCTGGGGCCAGGGAGAGACCATTCAGTACTTC,CAWGQGETIQYF
.,TRBV7-8,.,TRBJ1-5,TGTGCCAGCAGCTTAACGGGACACTACAATCAGCCCCAGCATTTT,CASSLTGHYNQPQHF
.,TRBV2,.,TRBJ1-4,TGTGCCAGCAGTGATTCGGGGGGTTTAAGAGAAAAACTGTTTTTT,CASSDSGGLREKLFF
.,TRBV7-3,many,TRBJ2-1,TGTGCCAGCAGCTTAACCCCCTCCAATGAGCAGTTCTTC,CASSLTPSNEQFF